This T cell receptor beta chain was recorded in a study of tumor-infiltrating lymphocytes in primary liver carcinoma. Remarks on this clonotype: Its antigen is undetermined. This may be a read error: a much more frequent sequence differs by one nucleotide.

The CDR3 length is 16 residues. Germline lookup yields CDR1 MNHEY and CDR2 SVGAGI. Making TCR beta cDNA involved 400 to 600 ng total RNA and a constant-region primer. Employing slightly modified ARM-PCR, three nested multiplex PCR rounds were run, and these gave rise to the TCR beta libraries. Forward primers for TRBV1-TRBV30 and a C-beta reverse primer served the first two PCR rounds, at about 11 cycles each. TCRdb ran MiXCR on the multiplex PCR reads and lists one entry per CDR3 protein. The sample yields approximately 330,000 distinct CDR3 sequences, around 60% seen once. Researchers drew blood RNA from unsorted whole blood and extracted germline DNA as well. Overall study findings and caveats: Overlap in tumor-adjacent and tumor-blood pairs fell below that of tumor region pairs. Tumors and blood were compared for top-250-clone fraction, and tumors had the significantly higher value (p = 0.039).

The chain carries TRBV6-5 and TRBJ1-1; D is unresolved. The source of this sequence is a man aged 35 to 55 with primary liver carcinoma and hepatitis B virus infection. The sequenced material came from peripheral blood. DNA for the CDR3: TGTGCCAGCAGTCATATGGACGTGAGCATGAACATTGAAGCTTTCTTT. It encodes CASSHMDVSMNIEAFF.